Below are 2 T cell receptor beta chains sequenced from a single sample in a study of T cells in narcolepsy. Measured with immunoSEQ multiplex PCR; TCRdb has only the in-frame clones, and not every one. The table lists 26,000 or so clones, around nine tenths of them singletons, with more than 0.95% in the top ten. The sequencing sample was made of CD45RA- memory CD4+ T cells from PBMCs. Source of these receptors: a human donor with narcolepsy.

The chain employs TRBV5-1 and TRBJ2-1; 7 bases are shared with TRBD2. The CDR3 is made up of 14 amino acids. Germline V CDR1 and CDR2: SGHRS, YFSETQ. Trimming took 0 bases from V and 9 from J; bases not matched to a gene: 6. The CDR3 DNA sequence: TGCGCCAGCAGCTTGGTGGGTAGGGAGGGTGAGCAGTTCTTC. Translation: CASSLVGREGEQFF.

A few counts support this clone. The chain recombines TRBV5-1 with TRBJ2-1, with 9 bases lining up with TRBD2. The V segment lost 2 bases and the J segment 6 bases; nucleotides outside the gene matches: 6. The CDR3 contains 15 residues. Germline CDR1 SGHRS, CDR2 YFSETQ. The CDR3 loop reads CASSFISGGLNEQFF. CDR3 coding DNA: TGCGCCAGCAGCTTTATAAGCGGGGGGCTCAATGAGCAGTTCTTC. The complete variable domain, with remaining parts taken from reference TRBV5-1 and TRBJ2-1, reads KAGVTQTPRYLIKTRGQQVTLSCSPISGHRSVSWYQQTPGQGLQFLFEYFSETQRNKGNFPGRFSGRQFSNSRSEMNVSTLELGDSALYLCASSFISGGLNEQFFGPGTRLTVL.